This T cell receptor (beta chain) was sequenced in a study of human T cells and chemical hapten exposure. The sample's time point: patch test 2, 6 weeks after DPC sensitization. Treatment specified: therapeutic diphenylcyclopropenone sensitization with weekly scalp DPC. A single record per CDR3 protein comes from TCRdb applying MiXCR to the RACE reads. The sample carries approximately 97,000 distinct CDR3 sequences, roughly 10% recorded once. V lost 4 bases, J lost 0 bases, and 9 bases stayed unmatched. CDR1 and CDR2 (germline): LGHDT, YNNKEL (reference sequence). The CDR3 contains 17 residues. This receptor was taken from a woman aged 40 to 50 with alopecia areata. Some clones in this sample may be carry-over from other donors' samples. This sequence joins TRBV3-1 and TRBJ2-3; 8 positions agree with TRBD1. The sample consisted of whole blood, taken in connection with sensitization to the hapten diphenylcyclopropenone (DPC). This chain's CDR3 is CASSPGWTGPSTDTQYF. The DNA for the CDR3 is TGTGCCAGCAGCCCCGGATGGACAGGGCCTAGCACAGATACGCAGTATTTT.